Shown below are 31 T cell receptor beta chains from a single sample sequenced in a study of T cell responses to AZD1222 COVID-19 vaccine. The protocol was immunoSEQ multiplex PCR, while the TCRdb copy is restricted to in-frame clones and leaves out a portion. Here the sample spans some 99,000 clones, more than 75% being singletons. Sequencing used peripheral blood, obtained 28 days after the second AZD1222 dose. The receptors originated from an adult who received the AZD1222 COVID-19 vaccine.

The chain employs TRBV19 and TRBJ2-7, with D possibly TRBD1 on 5 matching bases. Germline lookup yields CDR1 LNHDA and CDR2 SQIVND (reference sequence). V was shortened by 4 bases and J by 7 bases, with 20 bases between the two germline ends. This CDR3 has 15 residues. The CDR3: CASSRQTAASGEQYF. Here the CDR3 DNA reads TGTGCCAGTAGTAGACAGACGGCTGCCTCTGGGGAGCAGTACTTC.

The genes are TRBV3-1 (or the pseudogene TRBV3-2) and TRBJ2-3, with D perhaps matching TRBD2 (5 bases). The CDR3 is 15 residues long. V gave up 1 base and J gave up 0 bases, with 8 bases separating them. Germline-derived CDR1 and CDR2 are LGHDT and YNNKEL (reference sequence). CDR3 sequence reads: CASSQGERSTDTQYF. In DNA form, the CDR3 reads TGTGCCAGCAGCCAAGGGGAGCGGAGCACAGATACGCAGTATTTT.

V and J are TRBV7-6 and TRBJ2-7; D unresolved. Germline CDR1 and CDR2: SGHVS and FNYEAQ. V lost 2 bases to trimming and J lost 6 bases, with 5 bases between them. The CDR3 sequence is 11 residues long. In DNA, the CDR3 is TGTGCCAGCAGCTTAAACGGCGAGCAGTACTTC. Its protein product is CASSLNGEQYF.

The chain has TRBV18 and TRBJ1-1; D remains ambiguous. V dropped 8 bases and J dropped 1 base, with 11 bases sitting between them. CDR1 is KGHSH, CDR2 LQKENI, per germline. The CDR3 length is 13 residues. CDR3 in amino acids: CASIGLKNTEAFF. The CDR3 region has the DNA TGTGCCAGCATCGGACTAAAGAACACTGAAGCTTTCTTT.

A note on this clone: Additional DNA sequences in this sample encode the identical CDR3. The rearrangement links TRBV7-3 to TRBJ2-3; D may correspond to TRBD1 or TRBD2 (5 bases each). The germline V gene encodes CDR1 SGHTA and CDR2 FQGTGA. The CDR3 has 13 amino acids. V was shortened by 1 base and J by 6 bases, with 8 bases between the two germline ends. CDR3 region: CASSLREGDTQYF. Here the CDR3 DNA reads TGTGCCAGCAGCTTAAGAGAGGGGGATACGCAGTATTTT.

The J gene is TRBJ1-5, the V gene TRBV12-3 or TRBV12-4; D not certain. V was shortened by 4 bases and J by 7 bases, with 8 bases between the two germline ends. The CDR3 is 12 residues long. The DNA for the CDR3 is TGTGCCAGCAGTTCGGCTGGACAGCCCCAGCATTTT. This codes for CASSSAGQPQHF.

Written as DNA, the CDR3 is TGTGCCAGTGGGGACAGGGGGAACACTGAAGCTTTCTTT. It yields the protein CASGDRGNTEAFF. The chain carries TRBV19 and TRBJ1-1, with TRBD1 identical over 10 bases. V was clipped by 8 bases and J by 1 base; unmatched bases: 1. CDR1 LNHDA and CDR2 SQIVND come from the germline V gene (reference sequence). The CDR3 has 13 residues.

The sample holds one count of this clone. The V and J genes are TRBV29-1 and TRBJ1-2; 7 nucleotides line up with TRBD1. Germline lookup yields CDR1 SQVTM and CDR2 ANQGSEA. V dropped 4 bases and J dropped 7; count of bases not matched to a gene: 12. The CDR3 runs to 14 residues. The CDR3 loop reads CSVAIQQGSAGYTF. The CDR3 DNA sequence: TGCAGCGTTGCCATCCAACAGGGGTCAGCTGGCTACACCTTC.

V usage is TRBV19 and J usage is TRBJ2-5, with TRBD2 identical over 8 bases. From germline, CDR1 is LNHDA and CDR2 SQIVND (reference sequence). V gave up 6 bases and J gave up 4 bases; unmatched junction bases: 10. This CDR3 is 15 amino acids long. The CDR3 spells CASSSFRREGETQYF. DNA for the CDR3: TGTGCCAGTAGCTCCTTTCGCCGGGAGGGAGAGACCCAGTACTTC.

The genes are TRBV18 and TRBJ2-3; 7 positions agree with TRBD1. With 6 bases clipped from V and 14 bases from J, the junction kept 14 bases outside the gene matches. CDR1 is KGHSH, CDR2 LQKENI, per germline. The CDR3 totals 13 residues. DNA of the CDR3: TGTGCCAGCTCTAAACCTGAGGGGGCCTCCTGGTATTTT. Translated: CASSKPEGASWYF.

This chain links TRBV6-4 with TRBJ2-2; possible D gene TRBD2, 6 bases. The CDR3 extends over 15 amino acids. The germline CDR1 and CDR2 sequences are MRHNA and SNTAGT. Between the trimmed V and J ends, which lost 4 bases and 4 bases, there was a span of 13 bases. CDR3 sequence (DNA): TGTGCCAGCAGTGCCGGGAGCAAGGGCACCGGGGAGCTGTTTTTT. Its translation: CASSAGSKGTGELFF.

The V gene is TRBV11-1, the J gene TRBJ2-2, with D tentatively TRBD1 (5 bases). Trimming pared 4 bases from V and 4 bases from J, leaving 10 bases between. The V gene's germline CDR1 is SGHAT and CDR2 FQDESV (reference sequence). The length of the CDR3 is 14 residues. The CDR3 sequence is CASSYRQGTGELFF. The CDR3 region has the DNA TGTGCCAGCAGCTACCGGCAGGGCACCGGGGAGCTGTTTTTT.

The chain recombines TRBV7-3 with TRBJ1-2, with a weak D call TRBD1 (5 bases). CDR1 and CDR2 from the germline V gene are SGHTA and FQGTGA. The CDR3 has 19 residues. V was shortened by 1 base and J by 2 bases, with 23 bases between the two germline ends. In DNA, the CDR3 is TGTGCCAGCAGCTTAAAGGGTGGGCAGGGCCTTAACACGAACTATGGCTACACCTTC. It codes for CASSLKGGQGLNTNYGYTF.

This chain links TRBV6-4 with TRBJ1-1; 8 nucleotides align to TRBD1. Germline V gene lookup returns CDR1 MRHNA and CDR2 SNTAGT. The CDR3 sequence is 15 residues long. J was trimmed by 4 bases and V by 6 bases; bases with no gene match: 10. The CDR3 coding sequence is TGTGCCAGCAGACCCGGGGACAGGAGGGGCACTGAAGCTTTCTTT. This gives the protein CASRPGDRRGTEAFF.

The chain couples TRBV6-1 to TRBJ1-4; D may be TRBD1 (5 bases). CDR3 length equals 14 residues. Per the germline V gene, CDR1 is MNHNS and CDR2 is SASEGT. With 1 base removed from V and 5 bases from J, the gap between germline ends came to 8 bases. As DNA, the CDR3 is TGTGCCAGCAGTGAAGGACGGACAAATGAAAAACTGTTTTTT. Its protein product is CASSEGRTNEKLFF.

J is TRBJ2-7 and V is TRBV7-2, with a weak D call TRBD2 (6 bases). The CDR3 length is 16 residues. The germline V gene has CDR1 SGHTA and CDR2 FQGNSA. V was shortened by 5 bases and J by 1 base, with 18 bases between the two germline ends. The CDR3 bases are TGTGCCAGCAGCGCGCGGGGTAGCGGAAAATCCTACGAGCAGTACTTC. It codes for CASSARGSGKSYEQYF.

This chain joins TRBV11-2 and TRBJ2-1, with 12 bases aligning to TRBD2. The V gene end was trimmed by 1 base and the J gene end by 9 bases; junction bases not matched to a gene: 10. Germline V gives CDR1 SGHAT, CDR2 FQNNGV. This CDR3 has 17 residues. CDR3 loop: CASSLVASGRAVGEQFF. CDR3 nucleotides: TGTGCCAGCAGCTTAGTGGCTAGCGGGAGGGCCGTAGGTGAGCAGTTCTTC. The whole variable domain, remainder taken from reference TRBV11-2 and TRBJ2-1, is EAGVAQSPRYKIIEKRQSVAFWCNPISGHATLYWYQQILGQGPKLLIQFQNNGVVDDSQLPKDRFSAERLKGVDSTLKIQPAKLEDSAVYLCASSLVASGRAVGEQFFGPGTRLTVL.

The genes are TRBV4-2 and TRBJ1-2; D is possibly TRBD1 (6 bases). The CDR3 is 15 residues long. Germline V gene lookup returns CDR1 LGHNA and CDR2 YNFKEQ. The V end was cut by 0 bases, the J end by 3 bases, with 11 bases between. The chain's CDR3 is CASSQELGQHYGYTF. For the CDR3, the DNA is TGTGCCAGCAGCCAAGAGTTGGGACAACACTATGGCTACACCTTC.

This rearrangement joins TRBV20-1 to TRBJ1-1; D call uncertain. Deletions cut 6 bases from V and 6 bases from J, with 11 bases between. Germline CDR1 DFQATT, CDR2 SNEGSKA (reference sequence). The CDR3 is 11 residues long. The CDR3 sequence: CSAPGVPEAFF. CDR3 nucleotides: TGCAGTGCCCCGGGCGTCCCTGAAGCTTTCTTT.

This sequence joins TRBV5-1 and TRBJ2-3; a weak D match, TRBD1 (6 bases). Trimming removed 3 bases from V and 1 base from J, with 9 bases in between. The CDR3 consists of 14 residues. CDR1 and CDR2 from the germline V gene are SGHRS and YFSETQ. In DNA form, the CDR3 reads TGCGCCAGCAGCTATAGGACAGGCACAGATACGCAGTATTTT. Translation: CASSYRTGTDTQYF.

The CDR3 sequence: CSVGGLADYNEQFF. CDR3 coding DNA: TGCAGCGTTGGGGGACTAGCGGACTACAATGAGCAGTTCTTC. V gene TRBV29-1 combines with J gene TRBJ2-1; 11 bases are a match to TRBD2. Germline V CDR1 and CDR2: SQVTM, ANQGSEA. The CDR3 spans 14 residues. The ends lost 4 bases at V and 3 bases at J; junction bases unmatched: 2.

The chain couples TRBV6-5 to TRBJ2-3, with TRBD2 as a possible D gene (6 bases). V lost 7 bases and J lost 0, with 11 bases in between. The CDR3 extends over 14 amino acids. Per the germline V gene, CDR1 is MNHEY and CDR2 is SVGAGI. CDR3 DNA sequence: TGTGCCAGCACTGGCGCGGGAAGCACAGATACGCAGTATTTT. Protein sequence: CASTGAGSTDTQYF.

This chain links TRBV2 with TRBJ2-3; D might be TRBD1 (6 bases). The germline V and J ends were trimmed by 4 bases and 2 bases, with 13 bases remaining between them. CDR1 is SNHLY and CDR2 is FYNNEI in the germline V gene. The CDR3 is made up of 15 amino acids. The CDR3 region is CASSGGQGNTDTQYF. CDR3 DNA: TGTGCCAGCAGTGGAGGGCAGGGGAACACAGATACGCAGTATTTT. Together with reference TRBV2 and TRBJ2-3, the CDR3 gives the full variable domain: EPEVTQTPSHQVTQMGQEVILRCVPISNHLYFYWYRQILGQKVEFLVSFYNNEISEKSEIFDDQFSVERPDGSNFTLKIRSTKLEDSAMYFCASSGGQGNTDTQYFGPGTRLTVL.

The rearrangement joins TRBV7-7 to TRBJ2-5; TRBD1 matches at 8 bases. Germline CDR1 SSHAT, CDR2 FNYEAQ (reference sequence). V was clipped by 1 base and J by 4 bases; unmatched bases: 8. The CDR3 has 16 residues. CDR3 coding DNA: TGTGCCAGCAGCTTAGGGCTCAGGGGGCTGGGAGAGACCCAGTACTTC. It is translated as CASSLGLRGLGETQYF.

The chain uses TRBV27 and TRBJ1-2; weak D call: TRBD1 (5 bases). CDR1 is MNHEY, CDR2 SMNVEV, per germline (reference sequence). The CDR3 extends over 11 amino acids. Trimming stripped 5 bases from V and 7 bases from J, with 8 bases between. CDR3 in DNA: TGTGCCAGCAGTCTGGGGGGTGGCTACACCTTC. Translating gives CASSLGGGYTF.

In DNA form, the CDR3 reads TGTGCCAGCAGTTTAGTGGTCAGGGGGGACTCACCCCTCCACTTT. As protein: CASSLVVRGDSPLHF. V gene TRBV28 combines with J gene TRBJ1-6, with 7 bases identical to TRBD1. Germline loops: CDR1 MDHEN, CDR2 SYDVKM. After removal of 2 bases from V and 10 bases from J, the junction contained 8 bases not matched to a gene. The CDR3 runs to 15 residues. Variable domain in full (rest from reference TRBV28 and TRBJ1-6): DVKVTQSSRYLVKRTGEKVFLECVQDMDHENMFWYRQDPGLGLRLIYFSYDVKMKEKGDIPEGYSVSREKKERFSLILESASTNQTSMYLCASSLVVRGDSPLHFGNGTRLTVT.

This chain joins TRBV27 and TRBJ2-2; the match to TRBD1 covers 12 bases. Trimming at V came to 4 bases and at J to 7 bases, leaving 10 bases not matched to a gene. Germline V lookup: CDR1 MNHEY, CDR2 SMNVEV (reference sequence). The CDR3 extends over 17 amino acids. CDR3: CASSSPGGTGGSGELFF. CDR3 DNA: TGTGCCAGCAGTTCTCCCGGCGGGACAGGGGGCAGCGGGGAGCTGTTTTTT.

The chain combines TRBV7-3 with TRBJ1-2, with D hard to call. The CDR3 length is 13 residues. V dropped 2 bases and J dropped 8 bases, with 12 bases sitting between them. Germline V gene sequence: CDR1 SGHTA, CDR2 FQGTGA. As DNA, the CDR3 is TGTGCCAGCAGCTTAGAGGCCCTGCGAGGCTACACCTTC. This gives the protein CASSLEALRGYTF.

This sequence joins TRBV20-1 and TRBJ2-3, with D uncertain. Trimming left V 6 bases short and J 4 bases short, with 8 bases between. Germline V gene sequence: CDR1 DFQATT, CDR2 SNEGSKA (reference sequence). The CDR3 runs to 11 residues. The CDR3 bases are TGCAGTGCCCTGACGGCAGATACGCAGTATTTT. This codes for CSALTADTQYF.

The CDR3 spells CATSGGSTDTQYF. The CDR3 DNA follows: TGTGCCACCAGCGGGGGGAGCACAGATACGCAGTATTTT. The chain carries TRBV24-1 and TRBJ2-3, with 7 positions matching TRBD2. The CDR3 consists of 13 residues. CDR1 KGHDR and CDR2 SFDVKD come from the germline V gene. The J segment lost 0 bases and the V segment lost 7 bases, leaving 0 bases of the junction unmatched.

The genes are TRBV4-1 and TRBJ1-3; D may be TRBD1 (6 bases). With 0 bases removed from V and 0 bases from J, the gap between germline ends came to 15 bases. Germline CDR1 MGHRA, CDR2 YSYEKL. The CDR3 totals 18 residues. CDR3 loop: CASSQEITGHNSGNTIYF. CDR3 sequence (DNA): TGCGCCAGCAGCCAAGAAATAACGGGACATAACTCTGGAAACACCATATATTTT.